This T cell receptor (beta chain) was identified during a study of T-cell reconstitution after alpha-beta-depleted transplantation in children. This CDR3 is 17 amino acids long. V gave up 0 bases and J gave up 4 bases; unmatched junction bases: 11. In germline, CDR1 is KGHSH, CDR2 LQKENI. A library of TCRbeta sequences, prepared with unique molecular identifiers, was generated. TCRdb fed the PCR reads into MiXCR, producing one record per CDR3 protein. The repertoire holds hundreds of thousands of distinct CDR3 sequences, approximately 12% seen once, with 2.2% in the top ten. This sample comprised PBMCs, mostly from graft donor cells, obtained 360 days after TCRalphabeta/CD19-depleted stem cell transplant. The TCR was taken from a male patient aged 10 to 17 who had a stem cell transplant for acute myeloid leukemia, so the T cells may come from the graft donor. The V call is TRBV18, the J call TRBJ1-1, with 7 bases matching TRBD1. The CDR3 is CASSPPYLQGEGTEAFF. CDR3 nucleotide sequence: TGTGCCAGCTCACCACCTTATCTTCAGGGGGAAGGCACTGAAGCTTTCTTT.